This entry lists 26 T cell receptor beta chains sequenced from one sample in a study of T-cell reconstitution after alpha-beta-depleted transplantation in children. The TCRbeta library incorporated unique molecular identifiers. One entry per CDR3 protein, called by TCRdb with MiXCR from the PCR reads. The sample has 190,000 or so distinct CDR3 sequences; approximately 7% are singletons. This material consisted of PBMCs from the stem cell graft donor, taken from the stem cell graft. All receptors derive from a human donor who donated a stem cell graft to a child with Wiskott-Aldrich syndrome.

The sample holds many counts of this clonotype. The genes are TRBV5-1 and TRBJ2-7; D unresolved. Trimming left V 5 bases short and J 3 bases short, with 6 bases between. The CDR3 runs 11 residues. Per germline, CDR1 SGHRS and CDR2 YFSETQ. CDR3 protein: CASSGHYEQYF. CDR3 nucleotide sequence: TGCGCCAGCAGTGGCCACTACGAGCAGTACTTC.

This clonotype was seen a few times. V is TRBV7-2 and J is TRBJ2-7; 9 bases line up with TRBD1. This CDR3 is built from 15 residues. Germline CDR1 SGHTA, CDR2 FQGNSA. J was trimmed by 1 base and V by 1 base; bases with no gene match: 2. The CDR3 coding sequence is TGTGCCAGCAGCTTAGGACAGGGGGAATCCTACGAGCAGTACTTC. Residues: CASSLGQGESYEQYF.

This clonotype was detected ten times or more. The chain links TRBV4-2 to TRBJ2-1; D uncertain. The CDR3 loop spans 14 amino acids. Trimming took off 5 bases at V and 5 bases at J, with 13 bases between the two ends. The germline CDR1 and CDR2 sequences are LGHNA and YNFKEQ. The CDR3 DNA reads TGTGCCAGCAGCTTTATACCTATCAACAATGAGCAGTTCTTC. It is translated as CASSFIPINNEQFF.

This clonotype was seen many times. This chain joins TRBV7-2 and TRBJ1-2; 8 positions agree with TRBD1. Looked up from germline, CDR1 is SGHTA and CDR2 is FQGNSA. The ends lost 0 bases at V and 7 bases at J; junction bases unmatched: 7. The CDR3 extends over 15 amino acids. CDR3 DNA sequence: TGTGCCAGCAGCTTAGCGCAGGGGGCATTCTTTGGCTACACCTTC. Translated: CASSLAQGAFFGYTF. Full variable domain (outside the CDR3, taken from reference TRBV7-2 and TRBJ1-2): GAGVSQSPSNKVTEKGKDVELRCDPISGHTALYWYRQSLGQGLEFLIYFQGNSAPDKSGLPSDRFSAERTGGSVSTLTIQRTQQEDSAVYLCASSLAQGAFFGYTFGSGTRLTVV.

This clonotype showed up many times. The chain carries TRBV11-3 and TRBJ2-1; TRBD1 matches at 8 bases. J lost 5 bases, V lost 1 base, and 10 bases had no gene match. Germline CDR1 reads SGHNT; CDR2 reads YENEEA. There are 17 residues in the CDR3. The CDR3 nucleotides read TGTGCCAGCAGCTTAGGAGTTGCAGGGGGCGGTCACAATGAGCAGTTCTTC. It is translated as CASSLGVAGGGHNEQFF.

This clonotype was recorded many times. The chain joins TRBV29-1 to TRBJ2-7; TRBD2 matches at 7 bases. Losses at the gene ends were 4 bases for V and 0 bases for J; bases not matched to a gene: 3. CDR3 length: 13 residues. CDR1 and CDR2 from the germline V gene are SQVTM and ANQGSEA. The CDR3 region is CSVGGTNSYEQYF. The CDR3 nucleotides are TGCAGCGTTGGGGGGACTAACTCCTACGAGCAGTACTTC.

This clonotype has only a few counts. The chain is built from TRBV4-3 and TRBJ2-7; D uncertain. This CDR3 contains 15 residues. Trimming took 1 base from V and 0 from J, leaving 10 bases between them. Germline V gene sequence: CDR1 LGHNA, CDR2 YSLEER. Here the CDR3 DNA reads TGCGCCAGCAGCCAAGGGGTCAGCCTCTCCTACGAGCAGTACTTC. This translates into CASSQGVSLSYEQYF.

This clonotype has a handful of counts. The chain links TRBV5-6 to TRBJ2-7; TRBD1 aligns across 7 bases. This CDR3 has 16 residues. The V segment lost 4 bases and the J segment 4 bases; nucleotides outside the gene matches: 14. CDR1 is SGHDT, CDR2 YYEEEE, per germline. The CDR3 is CASSLYFGQEDYEQYF. The CDR3 DNA sequence: TGTGCCAGCAGCCTCTACTTTGGACAGGAGGATTACGAGCAGTACTTC.

This chain uses TRBV7-8 with TRBJ2-1, with 16 nucleotides matching TRBD2. CDR1 and CDR2 from the germline V gene are SGHVS and FQNEAQ. This CDR3 is built from 15 residues. J lost 9 bases, V lost 5 bases, and 4 bases had no gene match. Here the CDR3 DNA reads TGTGCCAGCAGCACGGGACTAGCGGGAGGGGGTGAGCAGTTCTTC. Protein product: CASSTGLAGGGEQFF.

Points on this clonotype: A much larger clonotype is one base distant, so this may be a read error. The chain links TRBV20-1 to TRBJ2-5, with 10 bases fitting TRBD2. Trimming removed 0 bases from V and 1 base from J; junction bases left unmatched: 5. CDR3 length: 16 amino acids. CDR1 is DFQATT and CDR2 is SNEGSKA in the germline V gene (reference sequence). CDR3 residues: CSARDIKRGGQETQYF. The DNA for the CDR3 is TGCAGTGCTAGAGATATCAAGCGGGGGGGCCAAGAGACCCAGTACTTC.

This clonotype was counted many times. The chain couples TRBV29-1 to TRBJ2-5; 7 positions match TRBD2. The CDR3 covers 14 residues. Trimming took 3 bases from V and 3 from J; bases not matched to a gene: 7. The V gene's germline CDR1 is SQVTM and CDR2 ANQGSEA. The CDR3 here is CSVDPRLAKETQYF. In DNA, the CDR3 is TGCAGCGTTGATCCCCGACTAGCCAAAGAGACCCAGTACTTC.

At least ten counts were recorded for this clonotype. This CDR3 is CASSLVSLVAGEGLGNEQFF. The CDR3 DNA is TGTGCCAGCAGCTTAGTGAGTTTGGTAGCGGGAGAAGGCTTGGGTAATGAGCAGTTCTTC. This chain links TRBV7-2 with TRBJ2-1; TRBD2 agrees at 9 bases. Germline V gene data show CDR1 as SGHTA and CDR2 as FQGNSA. The CDR3 length is 20 residues. Trimming removed 1 base from V and 7 bases from J; junction bases left unmatched: 20.

The table lists this clonotype with many counts. The gene calls are TRBV12-3 or TRBV12-4 and TRBJ1-1, with D tentatively TRBD1 (6 bases). Trimming took 3 bases from V and 1 from J, leaving 12 bases between them. There are 15 residues in the CDR3. As DNA, the CDR3 is TGTGCCAGCAGTTTCTCGGGGGGACAGAACACTGAAGCTTTCTTT. Translation gives CASSFSGGQNTEAFF.

This clonotype was detected ten times or more. The chain links TRBV29-1 to TRBJ2-2; 11 bases line up with TRBD1. With V trimmed by 4 bases and J by 10 bases, 11 bases remained unmatched. The CDR3 loop spans 15 amino acids. CDR1 is SQVTM and CDR2 is ANQGSEA in the germline V gene. The CDR3: CSVGSTDRGQEELFF. CDR3 sequence (DNA): TGCAGCGTTGGTTCAACGGACAGGGGGCAAGAGGAGCTGTTTTTT.

This clonotype came up many times. The chain employs TRBV5-5 and TRBJ2-1; no clear D. Germline lookup yields CDR1 SGHKS and CDR2 YYEKEE (reference sequence). V lost 4 bases and J lost 3, with 14 bases in between. This CDR3 contains 15 residues. This CDR3 reads CASSPFAVDYNEQFF. The CDR3 region has the DNA TGTGCCAGCAGCCCTTTCGCTGTAGACTACAATGAGCAGTTCTTC.

The J gene is TRBJ2-3, the V gene TRBV5-6; 10 bases are shared with TRBD2. CDR1 SGHDT and CDR2 YYEEEE come from the germline V gene. The CDR3 contains 16 residues. Trimming took 4 bases from V and 1 from J; bases not matched to a gene: 6. The CDR3 loop is CASSPVTSGGTDTQYF. The CDR3 DNA sequence: TGTGCCAGCAGCCCCGTTACTAGCGGGGGCACAGATACGCAGTATTTT.

The chain uses TRBV29-1 and TRBJ2-7; perhaps TRBD1 as D (6 bases). Trimming left V 1 base short and J 4 bases short, with 14 bases between. CDR3 length equals 14 residues. Germline-derived CDR1 and CDR2 are SQVTM and ANQGSEA. Written as DNA, the CDR3 is TGCAGCGTTGAAGGTGGGGGCCAACCTTACGAGCAGTACTTC. Translation gives CSVEGGGQPYEQYF.

This clonotype was seen at least ten times. The gene calls are TRBV7-9 and TRBJ2-7; TRBD1 matches at 10 bases. V shed 5 bases and J 5 bases; nucleotides not matched to a gene: 9. The CDR3 extends over 15 amino acids. Germline-derived CDR1 and CDR2 are SEHNR and FQNEAQ (reference sequence). The CDR3 sequence is CASSPGDRGYDEQYF. Written as DNA, the CDR3 is TGTGCCAGCAGCCCTGGGGACAGGGGTTATGACGAGCAGTACTTC.

This clonotype was observed at least ten times. The V call is TRBV20-1, the J call TRBJ2-1; the match to TRBD1 covers 11 bases. Trimming took 2 bases from V and 9 from J; bases not matched to a gene: 6. CDR1 is DFQATT and CDR2 is SNEGSKA in the germline V gene (reference sequence). CDR3 size: 14 residues. CDR3 amino acids: CSARRTGGMIEQFF. As DNA, the CDR3 is TGCAGTGCTAGAAGGACAGGGGGCATGATTGAGCAGTTCTTC.

This clonotype was recorded many times. The chain uses TRBV20-1 and TRBJ2-1; 7 nucleotides align to TRBD2. The CDR3 totals 13 residues. Trimming at V came to 3 bases and at J to 7 bases, leaving 6 bases not matched to a gene. Germline lookup yields CDR1 DFQATT and CDR2 SNEGSKA (reference sequence). The CDR3 region has the DNA TGCAGTGCTAGCCAGCGGGAATGGAATGAGCAGTTCTTC. Protein sequence: CSASQREWNEQFF.

This clonotype has only a few counts. The genes are TRBV7-6 and TRBJ1-6; 8 bases are shared with TRBD1. Germline V lookup: CDR1 SGHVS, CDR2 FNYEAQ. V trimming: 5 bases; J trimming: 7 bases; junction bases outside the gene matches: 10. The CDR3 loop spans 16 amino acids. CDR3 sequence reads: CASSPTGTGYNSPLHF. The CDR3 DNA follows: TGTGCCAGCAGCCCAACCGGGACAGGCTACAATTCACCCCTCCACTTT.

V and J are TRBV6-1 and TRBJ2-1; D gene uncertain. CDR3 length equals 15 residues. Trimming cost V 5 bases and J 0 bases, with 11 bases left between them. Looked up from germline, CDR1 is MNHNS and CDR2 is SASEGT. The CDR3 region has the DNA TGTGCCAGCAGTCAGGCTGTCAGCTCCTACAATGAGCAGTTCTTC. It translates to CASSQAVSSYNEQFF.

The sample holds many counts of this clonotype. V and J are TRBV3-1 and TRBJ1-2; D possibly corresponds to TRBD1 (6 bases). With 1 base removed from V and 5 bases from J, the gap between germline ends came to 11 bases. Per the germline V gene, CDR1 is LGHDT and CDR2 is YNNKEL (reference sequence). CDR3 size: 14 residues. The CDR3 protein is CASSQGRTGYGYTF. CDR3 in DNA: TGTGCCAGCAGCCAAGGAAGAACAGGGTATGGCTACACCTTC.

This clonotype was detected ten times or more. This chain joins TRBV2 and TRBJ2-1; D uncertain. This CDR3 is 10 amino acids long. Looked up from germline, CDR1 is SNHLY and CDR2 is FYNNEI. Trimming took 3 bases from V and 8 from J, leaving 2 bases between them. The CDR3 here is CASSDYEQFF. CDR3 sequence (DNA): TGTGCCAGCAGTGACTATGAGCAGTTCTTC.

Worth noting for this clonotype: A clone one base away is much larger, so this may be a read error. The gene calls are TRBV5-1 and TRBJ2-1; weak D call: TRBD2 (6 bases). The CDR3 totals 15 residues. CDR1 is SGHRS, CDR2 YFSETQ, per germline. CDR3 coding DNA: TGCGTCAGCAGCTGGGACTTCAGCTCCTACAATGAGCAGTTCTTC. This encodes CVSSWDFSSYNEQFF. Looking up the rest from reference TRBV5-1 and TRBJ2-1 gives the full variable domain: KAGVTQTPRYLIKTRGQQVTLSCSPISGHRSVSWYQQTPGQGLQFLFEYFSETQRNKGNFPGRFSGRQFSNSRSEMNVSTLELGDSALYLCVSSWDFSSYNEQFFGPGTRLTVL.

This clonotype was detected only a few times. The chain recombines TRBV7-9 with TRBJ1-2; 7 nucleotides align to TRBD1. V lost 6 bases to trimming and J lost 6 bases; unmatched junction nucleotides: 16. The CDR3 has 16 residues. Germline CDR1 and CDR2: SEHNR and FQNEAQ (reference sequence). The CDR3 nucleotides read TGTGCCAGCAGGCTTCTATATCAACAGGGGAACCATGGCTACACCTTC. Protein product: CASRLLYQQGNHGYTF.